This T cell receptor (beta chain) came from a study of identical twins. Template switching added a universal primer site; cDNA carried unique molecular identifiers. TCRdb recomputed calls from the 5' RACE reads with MiXCR, one row per CDR3 protein. The table lists around 490,000 distinct CDR3 sequences, approximately 20% of them singletons. Germline CDR1 and CDR2: SGHAT and FQDESV (reference sequence). This CDR3 has 20 residues. V lost 1 base and J lost 2, with 24 bases in between. Whole-study findings and limits: In drawing conclusions, the study used cross-sectional statistical analysis and did not follow the same donors. Insertion counts were lower in abundant cord blood beta clonotypes, a trend that memory repertoires did not show.

This clonotype turned up a few times. No antigen is known for it. These data also formed part of another study, on yellow fever vaccine responses in identical twins. That report notes: Each twin's T cell response to the vaccine was reported to look partly convergent and partly personalized.

This receptor was taken from a young woman in good health. The chain links TRBV11-1 to TRBJ2-1; a possible D gene is TRBD2 (6 bases). Sequencing was carried out using CD4+ T cells sorted from blood. CDR3 sequence reads: CASSLVGGTGRWLAYNEQFF. CDR3 coding DNA: TGTGCCAGCAGCTTAGTTGGCGGGACCGGACGCTGGCTCGCCTACAATGAGCAGTTCTTC. Filled out from reference TRBV11-1 and TRBJ2-1, the complete variable domain reads EAEVAQSPRYKITEKSQAVAFWCDPISGHATLYWYRQILGQGPELLVQFQDESVVDDSQLPKDRFSAERLKGVDSTLKIQPAELGDSAMYLCASSLVGGTGRWLAYNEQFFGPGTRLTVL.